This entry lists 7 T cell receptor beta chains sequenced from one sample in a study of beta chain features in type 1 diabetes. Isolated RNA was reverse transcribed in full, so expressed TCRB transcripts were sequenced. The table came from immunoSEQ multiplex PCR; TCRdb's copy has only in-frame clones and leaves some out. The sample lists under 550,000 clones; roughly 10% were seen once. Sequencing was performed on naive CD4+ T cells from blood. The receptors stem from a woman under 30 in good health.

The rearrangement joins TRBV7-2 to TRBJ2-3; 9 bases match TRBD2. From germline, CDR1 is SGHTA and CDR2 FQGNSA. CDR3 length: 15 amino acids. J lost 2 bases, V lost 5 bases, and 5 bases had no gene match. The CDR3 DNA follows: TGTGCCAGCAGCCTCGTAGCGGGGGCCACAGATACGCAGTATTTT. Encoded protein: CASSLVAGATDTQYF.

This clone was counted ten times or more. The rearrangement links TRBV30 to TRBJ2-7, with a weak D call TRBD2 (5 bases). In germline, CDR1 is GTSNPN, CDR2 SVGIG (reference sequence). Trimming stripped 4 bases from V and 4 bases from J, with 14 bases between. The CDR3 runs to 13 residues. CDR3 sequence: CAWTRGLKYEQYF. The CDR3 DNA is TGTGCCTGGACCCGGGGTCTCAAGTACGAGCAGTACTTC.

The V gene is TRBV30, the J gene TRBJ1-1, with a weak D call TRBD1 (5 bases). The germline V gene encodes CDR1 GTSNPN and CDR2 SVGIG (reference sequence). V was cut by 0 bases and J by 2 bases, with 13 bases left in between. The CDR3 covers 15 residues. Here the CDR3 DNA reads TGTGCCTGGAGTGTACTTCCAGGGATTAACACTGAAGCTTTCTTT. Protein product: CAWSVLPGINTEAFF.

There are a few counts of this clone. The junction differs from germline at one of its ends, possibly a read error. The chain uses TRBV11-2 and TRBJ2-1; tentative D call: TRBD1 (5 bases). This CDR3 region has 13 residues. CDR1 SGHAT and CDR2 FQNNGV come from the germline V gene. The CDR3 protein is CASSFSLDSLRIF. The CDR3 DNA reads TGTGCCAGCAGCTTCTCGCTTGACAGCCTTCGGATCTTC.

The chain combines TRBV5-1 with TRBJ2-3; TRBD1 matches 8 bases. V lost 4 bases to trimming and J lost 4 bases; unmatched junction nucleotides: 5. CDR1 and CDR2 from the germline V gene are SGHRS and YFSETQ. CDR3 size: 14 residues. The CDR3 spells CASSIGQGPDTQYF. CDR3 bases: TGCGCCAGCAGCATCGGACAGGGCCCAGATACGCAGTATTTT.

This chain connects TRBV2 to TRBJ1-5, with 7 bases aligning to TRBD1. Trimming removed 8 bases from V and 4 bases from J; junction bases left unmatched: 8. Germline V gene sequence: CDR1 SNHLY, CDR2 FYNNEI. CDR3 length equals 14 residues. As DNA, the CDR3 is TGTGCCAGCGGTTGGGACAGTAAGAATCAGCCCCAGCATTTT. Residues: CASGWDSKNQPQHF.

This clone was found a few times. This chain uses TRBV6-5 with TRBJ2-7; a weak D match, TRBD1 (6 bases). CDR1 MNHEY and CDR2 SVGAGI come from the germline V gene. The CDR3 runs to 14 residues. Trimming cost V 5 bases and J 5 bases, with 16 bases left between them. Written as DNA, the CDR3 is TGTGCCAGCAGTAAGCGACAGGTGGGGGACGAGCAGTACGTC. Its translation: CASSKRQVGDEQYV.